One sample yielded the 18 T cell receptor beta chains listed below, sequenced in a study of beta chain features in type 1 diabetes. cDNA synthesis used the whole RNA isolate, giving expressed TCRB sequences. Some clones are missing from TCRdb's copy, which holds only in-frame ones; the method was immunoSEQ multiplex PCR. The sample yields about 900,000 clones, roughly 17% seen once. What was sequenced was naive CD4+ T cells from blood. The receptor set was obtained from a woman aged 18-35 years in good health.

The gene calls are TRBV14 and TRBJ1-2; D is unclear. Germline values: CDR1 SGHDN, CDR2 FVKESK. Trimming cost V 0 bases and J 4 bases, with 6 bases left between them. The CDR3 runs 13 residues. The CDR3 sequence: CASSQDYVYGYTF. The CDR3 nucleotides are TGTGCCAGCAGCCAAGACTACGTCTATGGCTACACCTTC.

The chain recombines TRBV7-9 with TRBJ1-1; perhaps TRBD1 as D (6 bases). This CDR3 region has 15 residues. CDR1 and CDR2 from the germline V gene are SEHNR and FQNEAQ (reference sequence). Trimming shortened V by 5 bases and J by 1 base, and 14 bases separated the two germline ends. CDR3 sequence: CASSIDRKTNTEAFF. For the CDR3, the DNA is TGTGCCAGCAGCATTGACAGGAAAACGAACACTGAAGCTTTCTTT. The complete variable domain, with remaining parts taken from reference TRBV7-9 and TRBJ1-1, reads DTGVSQNPRHKITKRGQNVTFRCDPISEHNRLYWYRQTLGQGPEFLTYFQNEAQLEKSRLLSDRFSAERPKGSFSTLEIQRTEQGDSAMYLCASSIDRKTNTEAFFGQGTRLTVV.

This chain connects TRBV5-1 to TRBJ2-3; D tentatively fits TRBD1 or TRBD2 (5 bases each). V dropped 7 bases and J dropped 1 base, with 16 bases sitting between them. CDR1 and CDR2 from the germline V gene are SGHRS and YFSETQ. The CDR3 has 15 amino acids. The CDR3 DNA follows: TGCGCCAGCCACGGGACGCGCCAAGGCACAGATACGCAGTATTTT. Translation gives CASHGTRQGTDTQYF.

The rearrangement uses TRBV11-2 and TRBJ2-5; TRBD1 matches 7 bases. The junction had 4 bases not matched to a gene; V was cut back by 5 bases and J by 1 base. Germline-derived CDR1 and CDR2 are SGHAT and FQNNGV. CDR3 size: 14 residues. For the CDR3, the DNA is TGTGCCAGCAGCCTAGGACAGGTCCAAGAGACCCAGTACTTC. Amino acid sequence: CASSLGQVQETQYF.

The chain uses TRBV27 and TRBJ2-2, with 9 bases lining up with TRBD1. Germline-derived CDR1 and CDR2 are MNHEY and SMNVEV (reference sequence). J gave up 5 bases and V 5 bases, and 3 bases lay outside the gene matches. The CDR3 runs to 14 residues. DNA for the CDR3: TGTGCCAGCAGTGTGGACAGGGGTACCGGGGAGCTGTTTTTT. Its translation: CASSVDRGTGELFF.

In this sample, this clone turned up a few times. The chain combines TRBV6-5 with TRBJ2-5; D unresolved. The CDR3 has 12 amino acids. V dropped 3 bases and J dropped 5 bases, with 7 bases sitting between them. Germline V gives CDR1 MNHEY, CDR2 SVGAGI. The DNA for the CDR3 is TGTGCCAGCAGTTATCCCCCCGAGACCCAGTACTTC. Protein product: CASSYPPETQYF.

V gene TRBV15 combines with J gene TRBJ1-5; D unresolved. The CDR3 has 13 amino acids. Germline V gene data show CDR1 as LNHNV and CDR2 as YYDKDF (reference sequence). V dropped 0 bases and J dropped 7 bases, with 7 bases sitting between them. CDR3 sequence reads: CATSRDRQQPQHF. CDR3 DNA sequence: TGTGCCACCAGCAGAGATCGTCAGCAGCCCCAGCATTTT.

For the CDR3, the DNA is TGTGCCAGCAGCCGGGACAGCAATCAGCCCCAGCATTTT. Amino acids: CASSRDSNQPQHF. J is TRBJ1-5 and V is TRBV7-8, with D possibly matching TRBD1 (5 bases). V dropped 5 bases and J dropped 1 base, with 6 bases sitting between them. Germline V gene lookup returns CDR1 SGHVS and CDR2 FQNEAQ. CDR3 size: 13 residues.

The DNA of the CDR3 is TGTGCCATCAGTCTAGTTCAGTCACCCCCAGATACGCAGTATTTT. As protein: CAISLVQSPPDTQYF. The V call is TRBV10-3, the J call TRBJ2-3; D is undetermined. Trimming removed 5 bases at V and 4 bases at J, with 16 bases between. There are 15 residues in the CDR3. Germline assignment: CDR1 ENHRY and CDR2 SYGVKD.

V and J are TRBV7-3 and TRBJ2-1; D may be TRBD2 (5 bases). Trimming removed 5 bases from V and 5 bases from J, with 28 bases in between. This CDR3 has 19 amino acids. Looked up from germline, CDR1 is SGHTA and CDR2 is FQGTGA. For the CDR3, the DNA is TGTGCCAGCAGCCCCCTCGGCGCCGAACTAGGACGAAAGGACAATGAGCAGTTCTTC. Protein: CASSPLGAELGRKDNEQFF.

The chain combines TRBV2 with TRBJ2-5; 10 bases are shared with TRBD1. The CDR3 contains 13 residues. V trimming: 6 bases; J trimming: 5 bases; junction bases outside the gene matches: 3. Germline CDR1 and CDR2: SNHLY and FYNNEI. The CDR3 DNA is TGTGCCAGCAGGACAGGGGGCTACGAGACCCAGTACTTC. The encoded protein is CASRTGGYETQYF.

The CDR3 DNA sequence: TGTGCCAGCACGGCGGGGGCAGGAGAGACCCAGTACTTC. It encodes CASTAGAGETQYF. V usage is TRBV6-1 and J usage is TRBJ2-5; maybe TRBD2 (7 bases). Germline V lookup: CDR1 MNHNS, CDR2 SASEGT. V was shortened by 7 bases and J by 4 bases, with 13 bases between the two germline ends. The CDR3 loop spans 13 amino acids.

This clone has just a few counts. The rearrangement links TRBV15 to TRBJ2-1; D is ambiguous. Trimming removed 1 base from V and 9 bases from J, with 7 bases in between. The germline V gene encodes CDR1 LNHNV and CDR2 YYDKDF (reference sequence). The CDR3 spans 12 residues. The CDR3 region is CATSRVASEQFF. The CDR3 DNA follows: TGTGCCACCAGCAGAGTTGCGAGTGAGCAGTTCTTC.

This clone was recorded a few times. This chain links TRBV14 with TRBJ2-7, with 8 bases lining up with TRBD2. This CDR3 is built from 17 residues. Unmatched junction bases numbered 16, after V lost 3 bases and J lost 6 bases. Germline V gives CDR1 SGHDN, CDR2 FVKESK. CDR3: CASSQGFVSGSLSEQYF. CDR3 in DNA: TGTGCCAGCAGCCAGGGCTTTGTCAGCGGGAGTCTCTCCGAGCAGTACTTC.

In the case of this clone: The sample contains more than one DNA sequence encoding this CDR3. V usage is TRBV7-2 and J usage is TRBJ2-5; D is unresolved. From germline, CDR1 is SGHTA and CDR2 FQGNSA. V lost 5 bases and J 1 base, leaving 8 bases between the germline ends. The CDR3 contains 13 residues. As DNA, the CDR3 is TGTGCCAGCAGCCGCGTCGTCCAAGAGACCCAGTACTTC. Translated: CASSRVVQETQYF.

The V and J genes are TRBV25-1 and TRBJ2-5, with 12 bases identical to TRBD2. This CDR3 region has 16 residues. Germline V CDR1 and CDR2: MGHDK, SYGVNS. Trimming cost V 2 bases and J 2 bases; bases outside gene matches: 3. The CDR3 loop is CASSEGLAGGQETQYF. CDR3 nucleotide sequence: TGTGCCAGCAGTGAAGGCCTAGCGGGAGGGCAAGAGACCCAGTACTTC.

The genes are TRBV7-8 and TRBJ2-3; no reliable D call. The CDR3 extends over 12 amino acids. Trimming stripped 1 base from V and 8 bases from J, with 7 bases between. In germline, CDR1 is SGHVS, CDR2 FQNEAQ. CDR3 in amino acids: CASSLVRATQYF. The CDR3, as DNA: TGTGCCAGCAGCTTAGTAAGGGCTACGCAGTATTTT.

The rearrangement links TRBV10-1 to TRBJ2-1; 7 positions match TRBD2. Looked up from germline, CDR1 is WNHNN and CDR2 is SYGVQD (reference sequence). J gave up 4 bases and V 3 bases, and 6 bases lay outside the gene matches. This CDR3 has 15 residues. The CDR3 sequence is CASSDQRGRYNEQFF. The CDR3 region has the DNA TGCGCCAGCAGTGACCAGCGGGGACGGTACAATGAGCAGTTCTTC.